This T cell receptor beta chain was captured in a study of T cell repertoires in cytomegalovirus infection. This clonotype was counted between two and nine times. The antigen is not known. Germline V gene lookup returns CDR1 MNHEY and CDR2 SVGAGI. The CDR3 totals 13 residues. Germline trimming cut 2 bases from V and 8 bases from J; bases unmatched to any gene: 2. Using its own MiXCR run on the reads, TCRdb lists one record per CDR3 protein. The data contain about 60,000 distinct CDR3 sequences, around 20% of them singletons. The TCR was taken from a human donor in good health (CMV status not recorded). Some clones in this sample may be carry-over from other donors' samples. Sequences were derived from CD8+ T cells from cultured PBMCs, sampled from culture after CMV antigen stimulation. This chain links TRBV6-5 with TRBJ1-4; 7 nucleotides agree with TRBD1. CDR3 residues: CASSYGGGEKLFF. CDR3 DNA sequence: TGTGCCAGCAGTTACGGAGGGGGCGAAAAACTGTTTTTT.